The 5 T cell receptor beta chains listed next were all sequenced from one sample in a study of OX40 agonist ivuxolimab in advanced cancers. The table came from immunoSEQ multiplex PCR; TCRdb's copy has only in-frame clones and leaves some out. The data show 80,000 to 100,000 clones, with approximately 90% seen just once and around 0.85% held by the top ten. Source: CD4+ or CD8+ T cells sorted from blood, taken in a trial of the OX40 agonist ivuxolimab. Receptors originate from an adult with an advanced solid tumor such as melanoma, head and neck, liver or kidney cancer.

The J gene is TRBJ1-4, the V gene TRBV23-1; TRBD1 might be the D (6 bases). TRBV23-1 is flagged as an ORF with uncertain function. V was clipped by 4 bases and J by 7 bases, with 13 bases between them. The CDR3 consists of 14 residues. CDR3 coding DNA: TGCGCCAGCAGTCTACGGACAGTCACTGAAAAACTGTTTTTT. Protein: CASSLRTVTEKLFF.

The chain carries TRBV10-3 and TRBJ1-6; D gene unclear. This CDR3 contains 13 residues. Germline CDR1 ENHRY, CDR2 SYGVKD. Trimming cost V 9 bases and J 7 bases, with 13 bases left between them. The CDR3 coding sequence is TGTGCCATTACAGACTCGGGCAATTCACCCCTCCACTTT. It is translated as CAITDSGNSPLHF.

V usage is TRBV4-1 and J usage is TRBJ2-7; 14 bases align to TRBD2. V was clipped by 2 bases and J by 4 bases; unmatched bases: 4. The CDR3 runs to 16 residues. CDR1 is MGHRA, CDR2 YSYEKL, per germline. CDR3 residues: CASSQPRTSGGYEQYF. Here the CDR3 DNA reads TGCGCCAGCAGCCAACCTAGGACTAGCGGGGGGTACGAGCAGTACTTC.

This clone occurred once. The J gene is TRBJ2-3, the V gene TRBV6-1, with 7 bases lining up with TRBD1. CDR1 and CDR2 (germline): MNHNS, SASEGT. With V trimmed by 6 bases and J by 1 base, 7 bases remained unmatched. The length of the CDR3 is 15 residues. Written as DNA, the CDR3 is TGTGCCAGCAGGGATACCGGGACAGGCACAGATACGCAGTATTTT. Translated: CASRDTGTGTDTQYF.

V gene TRBV5-6 combines with J gene TRBJ2-3; possibly TRBD1 for D (6 bases). Germline CDR1 reads SGHDT; CDR2 reads YYEEEE. The CDR3 length is 14 residues. V was trimmed by 2 bases and J by 4 bases, leaving 11 bases between them. The CDR3 sequence: CASSLPGESDTQYF. CDR3 in DNA: TGTGCCAGCAGCTTACCAGGGGAGTCAGATACGCAGTATTTT.